Sequencing of this TCR beta chain was carried out in a study of cytomegalovirus exposure and HLA in healthy donors (dated by TCRdb to about 2017). Study-wide context: According to an earlier analysis of a few hundred of the donors, 150 million to 200 million T cells yielded over 90 million unique TCR beta sequences and about 300 Gb of sequence data. In a later analysis, previously published TCR beta repertoires from several hundred donors were re-analyzed and high-resolution HLA genotyping was added so that TCR occurrence patterns could be studied. Roughly 290 gigabases of sequencing data and tens of millions of unique TCR sequences made up an early release that covered several hundred HLA-typed donors. Typing coverage differed by locus: A, B, C, DRB1 and DQB1 were typed in roughly 620-640 donors, DQA1 in 522, DPA1 in over 600, and DPB1 in around 440. To decide whether each TCR beta V gene segment behaved as functional or pseudogenic, an earlier analysis of some 580 of the donors relied on high-throughput TCR beta sequencing. On average, roughly 240,000 unique TCR beta nucleotide sequences were sequenced per donor among about 400 genotyped donors of the cohort, with roughly 18% of those sequences being non-productive. A later genetic analysis used genome-wide SNP genotypes for about 65% of the 666 donors, treating that subset as a discovery cohort. High-throughput TCR immunosequencing, statistical association of individual TCRs with disease status, and machine learning were combined to predict cytomegalovirus infection status. The study was designed to test whether signatures of past pathogen exposure could be identified by cataloging public T cell receptors. Roughly five DR-DQ haplotypes were treated as single units for association and clustering because of strong linkage in the cohort. Along with the approximately 700-subject first cohort, a separate validation cohort of more than 90 different subjects was used. Class I and class II HLA loci were covered by the typing at four-digit resolution. Among the roughly 400 genotyped donors, 75% to 90% belonged to the genetic ancestry cluster associated with self-reported Caucasian donors. All discovery cohort repertoires had been generated using a single sequencing platform. The study profiled the T cell repertoires of about 640 subjects by immunosequencing and related them to cytomegalovirus serostatus. In the later analysis, no new phenotypic data were used to find candidate immune exposures; instead, reliance was placed on TCR beta sequences and their occurrence across donors. Donor age, sex, ethnicity and CMV serostatus were compiled together with the repertoire data.

General conclusions and limits of the study: Sequencing depth was assumed to be roughly uniform across donors in the presence/absence analyses, though that assumption may not hold. In both the original and validation cohorts, the classifier was reported to diagnose cytomegalovirus status with high specificity and sensitivity. Broadly in line with IMGT annotations, most TCR beta V segments showed up in productive rearrangements about 87% or about 30% of the time in an earlier analysis of 587 of the donors. A later analysis associated 15,000 or so TCR beta sequences with specific HLA alleles at a false discovery rate of 0.05. A later analysis found that HLA-associated TCR beta chains were more clonally expanded and had lower generation probabilities than equally common non-associated chains. It was suggested by the authors that the approach could potentially be generalized to other disease states and immunological phenotypes. A further reported finding was that TCR beta sequences accurately predicted the HLA-A and HLA-B alleles for most subjects in the first cohort. Because the 87-base-pair reads could not distinguish some IMGT-functional V segments, including TRBV6-2 and TRBV6-3, those segments were excluded. In a later analysis, several top co-occurrence clusters were reported to appear linked to parvovirus B19, influenza, CMV and Epstein-Barr virus. Because some donors lacked HLA typing at each locus, the association tests relied only on the typed subset. According to a later analysis, most CMV-associated TCR beta chains appeared to be HLA-restricted, and the HLA associations seemed to be driven largely by CMV exposure. When HLA alleles, especially DR and DQ, strongly co-occurred, attributing TCR associations to individual alleles was difficult. Because counts were too low, roughly 17 rarely observed V segments, including chromosome 9 orphons, were left out of the earlier analysis of some 600 of the donors. A group of highly shared sequence variants was considered likely to be a technical artifact of the sequencing pipeline. In a later analysis, the rate of TCR association differed among HLA loci, with DRB1 alleles having the most associated TCRs and HLA-C alleles having the fewest. A total of 150 or so TCR beta chains were listed by the study as associated with cytomegalovirus. In vitro tests confirmed that three of the cytomegalovirus-associated TCR beta chains recognize cytomegalovirus antigens. In a later genetic analysis, fewer N-insertions in productive TCRs were reported among donors in an Asian-associated ancestry cluster than the approximately 710-donor mean. The only immune exposure information available for the cohort was CMV serostatus. Correlated functional status among segregating V segments might be attributable to linkage disequilibrium, but an unknown experimental factor could not be ruled out. Most TCR sequences were observed very rarely across donors, whereas some public TCRs were present in many individuals. V-gene and J-gene trimming of TCR beta chains was associated with a missense DCLRE1C variant in a later genetic analysis, and the association was replicated in an independent cohort. This cohort had only TCR beta chains sequenced, and the lack of alpha or paired-chain data limited which features could be detected.

The cohort was made up of approximately 670 healthy bone marrow donors. All cohort members were sampled while nominally healthy, although unrecorded immune exposures were likely present. The donor tested CMV seronegative and was one of the 352 seronegative cohort members. A peripheral blood sample was collected from each donor, and TCR beta sequencing was performed on peripheral blood mononuclear cells. Genomic DNA extraction from the blood cell samples was performed with the Qiagen DNeasy Blood Extraction Kit. On this clone itself: There is no known antigen for this receptor.

The library was made by the immunoSEQ multiplex PCR assay. The multiplex PCR relied on a mix of 60 forward primers for TCR Vbeta segments and 13 reverse primers for TCR Jbeta segments. The CDR3 region of rearranged TCR beta genes was amplified from genomic DNA by a multiplex PCR assay. The Illumina HiSeq System was used to sequence the amplified TCR beta libraries as 87-base-pair reads. The authors processed their data as follows. Across the 500 to 750 repertoires, a later analysis counted approximately 83 million unique TCR beta chains, roughly 11 million of which were shared by at least two donors. A nearest-neighbor algorithm error-corrected the raw reads and collapsed the reads into unique sequences, merging closely related sequences to remove PCR and sequencing errors. To assign V, D and J gene segments, CDR3 sequences were aligned to IMGT reference sequences. For a sequence to be retained, at least a six-nucleotide match to both a V gene segment and a J gene segment was required. Rearrangements were called productive when the CDR3 lacked stop codons and stayed in frame with V and J; all others were non-productive. CDR3 was defined according to IMGT convention as the region running from the second conserved V-encoded cysteine to the conserved J-encoded phenylalanine. Sequences without an unambiguous match to a single V gene segment were excluded from the earlier analysis of 450 to 750 of the donors. In an earlier analysis of roughly 500 of the donors, V segments were called functional above 56.7% productive rearrangements and were called segregating when the between-donor standard deviation exceeded 5%. A statistical classification framework was built for diagnosing cytomegalovirus status from the catalog of TCR beta chain sequences. In a later analysis, V and J genes were assigned by comparing TCR nucleotide sequences against IMGT/GENE-DB human TR gene sequences. A later analysis assigned CDR3 sequences and most-parsimonious VDJ recombination scenarios with the TCRdist pipeline. In a later analysis, each TCR beta chain was defined by its CDR3 amino acid sequence together with its V-gene family, and reads lacking a unique V-gene family were excluded. To address suspected cross-contamination and a sequencing artifact, a later analysis removed a few hundred highly shared, low-generation-probability nucleotide sequences. In a later analysis, a clonal expansion index was calculated for each public chain from normalized within-repertoire ranks of inferred template counts. A later analysis computed generation probabilities with a VDJ recombination model fitted to out-of-frame rearrangements, and checked the results against IGoR. A later analysis scored TCR-TCR, TCR-HLA and TCR-CMV co-occurrence with hypergeometric tests, applying a repertoire-size bias correction to TCR pairs. To estimate false discovery rates, a later analysis permuted the HLA or CMV assignments 20 times. A later analysis grouped co-occurring TCRs with DBSCAN, adding TCRdist sequence similarity when clustering within HLA-allele-positive subsets. Co-occurrence clustering excluded repertoires with fewer than 30,000 or more than 120,000 public chains, plus five with anomalous nucleotide sharing. Imported from immuneACCESS, the table was reduced by TCRdb to in-frame sequences with V and J called. These copies leave out some clones; in studies compared against another copy, an unresolved V gene accounts for under half, and the cause of the remainder is not known. That table gives V, J and clone size, and the DNA gave D and trimming. The sample's table lists a count of 130,000 or so clones. The ten largest clonotypes hold 1.5% to 1.8% of the sample.

V loses 3 bases of germline sequence and J loses 6 bases, and the interval between the two ends is 17 bases. CDR1 and CDR2, looked up from the germline V gene, are ENHRY and SYGVKD. Spanning cysteine to phenylalanine, the CDR3 consists of 16 amino acids. The only DNA kept is the CDR3, 48 bases in frame from the first base. The chain couples TRBV10-3 to TRBJ2-2; TRBD2 is perhaps the D gene, given 7 matching bases. The sequenced sample was PBMCs. This receptor was taken from a woman in her thirties or forties in good health and CMV-seronegative. The CDR3 corresponds to CAISDIRGGRAGELFF. Read as DNA, the sequence is TGTGCCATCAGTGACATCAGGGGAGGGCGCGCCGGGGAGCTGTTTTTT.